This T cell receptor (beta chain) stems from a study of blood T cells in healthy people across ages. V was trimmed by 3 bases and J by 1 base, leaving 16 bases between them. CDR3 length: 16 amino acids. Germline V gene lookup returns CDR1 SQVTM and CDR2 ANQGSEA. A sample-barcoded 5' primer and a J-beta primer mix were used in a second PCR of roughly 7 to 11 cycles. TCRdb independently ran MiXCR on the 5' RACE reads; one entry per CDR3 protein. The repertoire holds 790,000 or so distinct CDR3 sequences, with roughly 46% as singletons. This clonotype was detected only a few times. The sample was blood. The rearrangement uses TRBV29-1 and TRBJ2-1; D is perhaps TRBD1 or TRBD2 (6 bases each). The sequence was obtained from a man older than 75 in good health. The CDR3 nucleotides read TGCAGCGTTGAGGAACAGGGAGGAAAGTCCTACAATGAGCAGTTCTTC. Its protein product is CSVEEQGGKSYNEQFF.